The sequence of this T cell receptor (beta chain) was determined in a study of blood T cell repertoires in COVID-19. Study overall: In each case, the material was cDNA or gDNA derived from T cells, B-cell-depleted T cells, or PBMCs.

Those enrolled in Seattle joined during active infection and were followed longitudinally afterward. Clones were read by immunoSEQ multiplex PCR, and TCRdb kept only the in-frame ones, dropping some. The data contain tens of thousands of clones, 80% to 90% of them singletons. Only one count was recorded for this clone. The germline gives CDR1 LNHDA, CDR2 SQIVND (reference sequence). The V and J ends lost 5 bases and 0 bases, in that order; junction bases with no gene match: 15. The CDR3 contains 19 residues. Specimen: peripheral blood. The chain joins TRBV19 to TRBJ2-2, with 7 bases fitting TRBD1. The receptor's source is a woman aged 80 or over with COVID-19, enrolled during active disease. CDR3 region: CASSVPRRTGVSNTGELFF. The CDR3 DNA follows: TGTGCCAGTAGTGTTCCCCGCAGGACAGGCGTTTCGAACACCGGGGAGCTGTTTTTT.